Following are 17 T cell receptor beta chains from one sample sequenced in a study of T cell responses to AZD1222 COVID-19 vaccine (dated by TCRdb to about 2021). The time point label of this sample denotes: baseline before first vaccination. Interpreted using the paper, the treatment or condition label stands for: meningococcal conjugate vaccine given as trial control. The library was made by the immunoSEQ multiplex PCR assay. TCRdb obtained this table from immuneACCESS and retained in-frame rearrangements with V and J assigned. These tables miss some clones; where compared with another copy, unresolved V genes account for less than half of the shortfall, and the remainder is unexplained. The sample table lists approximately 150,000 clones, 85% to 95% of them with a count of one. The top ten clones comprise 0.85% to 0.95% of the sample. The material sequenced was peripheral blood, taken on day 0 of MenACWY control vaccination. The receptors derive from an adult in good health.

This chain connects TRBV7-8 to TRBJ2-1; 8 nucleotides align to TRBD1. V lost 4 bases, J lost 6 bases, and 5 bases stayed unmatched. There are 14 residues in the CDR3. The germline CDR1 and CDR2 sequences are SGHVS and FQNEAQ. The CDR3 nucleotides are TGTGCCAGCAGCTATGGGACAGGTAGCAATGAGCAGTTCTTC. This sequence encodes CASSYGTGSNEQFF.

About this clone itself: Being one base from a much bigger clone, this may be a read error. The V call is TRBV7-9, the J call TRBJ1-3; TRBD1 might be the D (5 bases). Per germline, CDR1 SEHNR and CDR2 FQNEAQ (reference sequence). V was cut by 3 bases and J by 0 bases, with 6 bases left in between. The CDR3 spans 14 residues. The CDR3 bases are TGTGCCAGCAGCTTGGGGGGCTCTGGAAACACCATATATTTT. It specifies CASSLGGSGNTIYF.

This clone showed up just a few times. This CDR3 reads CATLYLDSPMGGNTIYF. CDR3 nucleotides: TGTGCCACCTTGTATCTTGACAGCCCGATGGGCGGAAACACCATATATTTT. The chain recombines TRBV2 with TRBJ1-3; possibly TRBD1 for D (5 bases). This CDR3 has 17 residues. V shed 10 bases and J shed 4 bases, with 26 bases lying between them. CDR1 SNHLY and CDR2 FYNNEI come from the germline V gene.

This rearrangement joins TRBV19 to TRBJ2-1; no firm D call. V lost 4 bases, J lost 10 bases, and 14 bases lay in between. The CDR3 loop spans 13 amino acids. Germline lookup yields CDR1 LNHDA and CDR2 SQIVND (reference sequence). The CDR3 bases are TGTGCCAGTAGTAACGTCCCCTACGGGGAGCAGTTCTTC. Encoded protein: CASSNVPYGEQFF.

This sequence joins TRBV19 and TRBJ2-1, with D uncertain. Germline V CDR1 and CDR2: LNHDA, SQIVND (reference sequence). The CDR3 runs 14 residues. Trimming stripped 2 bases from V and 8 bases from J, with 13 bases between. This chain's CDR3 is CASSINWNSHEQFF. In DNA, the CDR3 is TGTGCCAGTAGTATAAATTGGAATTCCCATGAGCAGTTCTTC.

The rearrangement uses TRBV2 and TRBJ1-1; 8 bases fit TRBD1. The CDR3 has 14 amino acids. Germline CDR1 reads SNHLY; CDR2 reads FYNNEI. V dropped 2 bases and J dropped 6; count of bases not matched to a gene: 5. CDR3 in amino acids: CASSEQGAYAEAFF. CDR3 coding DNA: TGTGCCAGCAGTGAACAGGGGGCATACGCTGAAGCTTTCTTT. The whole variable domain, remainder taken from reference TRBV2 and TRBJ1-1, is EPEVTQTPSHQVTQMGQEVILRCVPISNHLYFYWYRQILGQKVEFLVSFYNNEISEKSEIFDDQFSVERPDGSNFTLKIRSTKLEDSAMYFCASSEQGAYAEAFFGQGTRLTVV.

The chain combines TRBV5-8 with TRBJ1-5, with D uncertain. The germline V and J ends were trimmed by 0 bases and 5 bases, with 18 bases remaining between them. Germline CDR1 and CDR2: SGHTS and YDEGEE. The CDR3 runs 17 residues. CDR3 sequence: CASSLVGAWGADQPQHF. The CDR3 coding sequence is TGTGCCAGCAGCTTGGTGGGTGCATGGGGAGCCGATCAGCCCCAGCATTTT. Combining the CDR3 with reference TRBV5-8 and TRBJ1-5 gives the whole variable domain EAGVTQSPTHLIKTRGQQATLRCSPISGHTSVYWYQQALGLGLQFLLWYDEGEERNRGNFPPRFSGRQFPNYSSELNVNALELEDSALYLCASSLVGAWGADQPQHFGDGTRLSIL.

This rearrangement joins TRBV7-8 to TRBJ2-1, with 10 positions matching TRBD2. Trimming at V came to 6 bases and at J to 6 bases, leaving 17 bases not matched to a gene. CDR1 and CDR2 (germline): SGHVS, FQNEAQ. The CDR3 contains 18 residues. The CDR3 nucleotides read TGTGCCAGCAGAGTGGACCTGGGACTAGCGAAAATTGTCAATGAGCAGTTCTTC. Amino acid sequence: CASRVDLGLAKIVNEQFF. Together with reference TRBV7-8 and TRBJ2-1, the CDR3 gives the full variable domain: GAGVSQSPRYKVAKRGQDVALRCDPISGHVSLFWYQQALGQGPEFLTYFQNEAQLDKSGLPSDRFFAERPEGSVSTLKIQRTQQEDSAVYLCASRVDLGLAKIVNEQFFGPGTRLTVL.

The J gene is TRBJ2-2, the V gene TRBV3-1 (or the pseudogene TRBV3-2); unclear D gene. The CDR3 length is 17 residues. With 2 bases removed from V and 0 bases from J, the gap between germline ends came to 13 bases. Germline V gene data show CDR1 as LGHDT and CDR2 as YNNKEL (reference sequence). DNA for the CDR3: TGTGCCAGCAGCCAATTTTCGGCGCGTGCGAACACCGGGGAGCTGTTTTTT. Protein product: CASSQFSARANTGELFF.

The chain couples TRBV23-1 to TRBJ1-5, with 7 bases matching TRBD1. TRBV23-1 is identified as an open reading frame with a role that is uncertain. The CDR3 length is 15 residues. J lost 6 bases, V lost 7 bases, and 12 bases had no gene match. The CDR3 sequence is CASTPLDRRAQPQHF. The CDR3 bases are TGCGCCAGCACTCCCTTGGACAGGCGAGCTCAGCCCCAGCATTTT.

The genes are TRBV11-2 and TRBJ2-7, with 9 bases identical to TRBD1. The CDR3 length is 17 residues. Germline CDR1 SGHAT, CDR2 FQNNGV. The V and J ends lost 5 bases and 2 bases, in that order; junction bases with no gene match: 13. The CDR3 reads CASSLRIRGTGPYEQYF. CDR3 nucleotides: TGTGCCAGCAGCCTACGTATCCGGGGGACAGGGCCCTACGAGCAGTACTTC.

The rearrangement joins TRBV2 to TRBJ1-1; 10 bases map to TRBD1. CDR1 is SNHLY and CDR2 is FYNNEI in the germline V gene. This CDR3 comprises 13 residues. The ends lost 7 bases at V and 5 bases at J; junction bases unmatched: 4. The CDR3 DNA reads as TGTGCCAGCACCGGGACAGGGGTTACTGAAGCTTTCTTT. Its translation is CASTGTGVTEAFF. Combining the CDR3 with reference TRBV2 and TRBJ1-1 gives the whole variable domain EPEVTQTPSHQVTQMGQEVILRCVPISNHLYFYWYRQILGQKVEFLVSFYNNEISEKSEIFDDQFSVERPDGSNFTLKIRSTKLEDSAMYFCASTGTGVTEAFFGQGTRLTVV.

V usage is TRBV2 and J usage is TRBJ1-2; D unclear. The CDR3 sequence is 13 residues long. Germline V gene sequence: CDR1 SNHLY, CDR2 FYNNEI. V was pared by 3 bases and J by 8 bases, with 13 bases between. CDR3 DNA: TGTGCCAGCAGTGAGTTGTTAGTGGTGGGCTACACCTTC. It codes for CASSELLVVGYTF.

The chain is built from TRBV28 and TRBJ1-5, with D possibly being TRBD1 (6 bases). Germline V lookup: CDR1 MDHEN, CDR2 SYDVKM. This CDR3 region has 12 residues. Trimming left V 6 bases short and J 4 bases short, with 7 bases between. The CDR3 region is CASRDRNQPQHF. The DNA of the CDR3 is TGTGCCAGCAGAGACAGGAATCAGCCCCAGCATTTT.

The chain recombines TRBV25-1 with TRBJ1-2; D is uncertain. The V end lost 5 bases, the J end lost 5 bases, and 15 bases lay between the germline ends. The CDR3 extends over 14 amino acids. Germline CDR1 reads MGHDK; CDR2 reads SYGVNS. The CDR3 spells CASSNGPIGYGYTF. The CDR3 nucleotides are TGTGCCAGCAGTAACGGGCCCATAGGGTATGGCTACACCTTC.

The rearrangement links TRBV11-2 to TRBJ1-1; D is ambiguous. Trimming cost V 4 bases and J 1 base, with 13 bases left between them. Germline V CDR1 and CDR2: SGHAT, FQNNGV. The CDR3 loop spans 15 amino acids. For the CDR3, the DNA is TGTGCCAGCAGCTCACTGAAGGGTAGGAACACTGAAGCTTTCTTT. The encoded protein is CASSSLKGRNTEAFF. Full variable domain (outside the CDR3, taken from reference TRBV11-2 and TRBJ1-1): EAGVAQSPRYKIIEKRQSVAFWCNPISGHATLYWYQQILGQGPKLLIQFQNNGVVDDSQLPKDRFSAERLKGVDSTLKIQPAKLEDSAVYLCASSSLKGRNTEAFFGQGTRLTVV.

The rearrangement links TRBV2 to TRBJ1-4; D is unclear. Per the germline V gene, CDR1 is SNHLY and CDR2 is FYNNEI. The germline V and J ends were trimmed by 1 base and 11 bases, with 8 bases remaining between them. The CDR3 is 12 residues long. This chain's CDR3 is CASSEGNGKLFF. CDR3 DNA: TGTGCCAGCAGTGAAGGGAATGGGAAACTGTTTTTT. Together with reference TRBV2 and TRBJ1-4, the CDR3 gives the full variable domain: EPEVTQTPSHQVTQMGQEVILRCVPISNHLYFYWYRQILGQKVEFLVSFYNNEISEKSEIFDDQFSVERPDGSNFTLKIRSTKLEDSAMYFCASSEGNGKLFFGSGTQLSVL.